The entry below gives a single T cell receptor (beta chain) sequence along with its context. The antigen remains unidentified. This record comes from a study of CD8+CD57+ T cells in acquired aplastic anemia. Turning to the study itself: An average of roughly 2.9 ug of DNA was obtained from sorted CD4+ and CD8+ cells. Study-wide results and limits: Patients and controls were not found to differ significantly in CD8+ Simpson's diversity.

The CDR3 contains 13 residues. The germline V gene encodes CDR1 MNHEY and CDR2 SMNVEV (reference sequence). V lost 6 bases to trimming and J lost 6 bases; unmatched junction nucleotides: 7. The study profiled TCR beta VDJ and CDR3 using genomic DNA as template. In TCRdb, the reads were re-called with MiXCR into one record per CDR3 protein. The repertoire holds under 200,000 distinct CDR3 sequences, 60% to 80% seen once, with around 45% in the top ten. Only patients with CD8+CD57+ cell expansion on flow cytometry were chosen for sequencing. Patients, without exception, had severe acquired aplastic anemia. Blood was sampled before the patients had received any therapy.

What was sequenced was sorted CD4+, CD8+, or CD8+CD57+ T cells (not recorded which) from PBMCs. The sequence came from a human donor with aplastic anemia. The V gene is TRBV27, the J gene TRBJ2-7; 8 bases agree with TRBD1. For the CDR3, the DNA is TGTGCCAGCAGAACCACGGACAGGGTCGAGCAGTACTTC. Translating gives CASRTTDRVEQYF.